This note documents a single T cell receptor (beta chain) sequence. Antigen specificity is unknown. These data originate in a study of cytomegalovirus exposure and HLA in healthy donors. Germline loops: CDR1 SGHRS, CDR2 YFSETQ. CDR3 length equals 12 residues. The V and J ends lost 4 bases and 4 bases respectively, with 8 bases between them. Overall study findings and caveats: According to an earlier analysis, most TCR beta V segments yielded productive rearrangements about 87% or about 30% of the time. According to a later analysis, most TCR beta chains associated with CMV appeared HLA-restricted. An analysis that was carried out later associated 16,951 TCR beta sequences with HLA alleles at 0.05 false discovery rate.

Amplification used 60 Vbeta primers and 13 Jbeta primers. TCRdb keeps only in-frame clones here, not all; method: immunoSEQ multiplex PCR. The data show about 180,000 clones, more than 60% seen once. The receptor comes from a woman between 45 and 60 years old in good health and CMV-seropositive. Input material: PBMCs. This sequence joins TRBV5-1 and TRBJ2-5, with no clear D. The CDR3 is CASSLDPETQYF. The CDR3 DNA sequence: TGCGCCAGCAGCCTAGACCCAGAGACCCAGTACTTC.